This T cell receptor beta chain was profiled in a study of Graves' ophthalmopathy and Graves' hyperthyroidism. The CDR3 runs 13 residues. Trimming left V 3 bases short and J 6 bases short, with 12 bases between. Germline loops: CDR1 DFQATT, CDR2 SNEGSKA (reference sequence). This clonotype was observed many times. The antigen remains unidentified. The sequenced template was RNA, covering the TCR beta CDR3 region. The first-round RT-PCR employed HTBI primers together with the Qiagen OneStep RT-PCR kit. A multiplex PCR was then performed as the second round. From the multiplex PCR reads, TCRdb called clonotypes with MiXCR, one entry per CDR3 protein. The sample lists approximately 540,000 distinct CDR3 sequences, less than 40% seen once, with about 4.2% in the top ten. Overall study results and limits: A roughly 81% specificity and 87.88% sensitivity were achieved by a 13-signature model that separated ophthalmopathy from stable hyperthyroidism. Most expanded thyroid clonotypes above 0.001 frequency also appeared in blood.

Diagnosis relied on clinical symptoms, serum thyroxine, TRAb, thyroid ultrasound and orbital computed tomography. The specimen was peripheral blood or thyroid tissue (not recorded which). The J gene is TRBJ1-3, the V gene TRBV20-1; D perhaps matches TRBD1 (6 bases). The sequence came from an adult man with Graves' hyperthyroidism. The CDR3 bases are TGCAGTGCTAGGGTCCCAGGGGAAAACACCATATATTTT. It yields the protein CSARVPGENTIYF.